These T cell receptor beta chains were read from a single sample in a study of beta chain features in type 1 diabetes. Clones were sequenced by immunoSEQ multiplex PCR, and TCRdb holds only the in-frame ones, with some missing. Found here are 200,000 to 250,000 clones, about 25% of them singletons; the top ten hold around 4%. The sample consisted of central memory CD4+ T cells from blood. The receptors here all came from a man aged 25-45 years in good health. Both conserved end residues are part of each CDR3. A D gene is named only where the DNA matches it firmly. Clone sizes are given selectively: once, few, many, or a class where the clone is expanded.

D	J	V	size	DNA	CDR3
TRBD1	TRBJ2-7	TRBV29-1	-	TGCAGCGTGGTAGGGGGACAGGGGGCCGACGAGCAGTACTTC	CSVVGGQGADEQYF
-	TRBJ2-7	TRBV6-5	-	TGTGCCAGCAGTTACAGGACAAGCTACGAGCAGTACTTC	CASSYRTSYEQYF
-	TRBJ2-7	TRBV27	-	TGTGCCAGCAGTTTTTCAGGGACCTTGAAGCAGTACTTC	CASSFSGTLKQYF
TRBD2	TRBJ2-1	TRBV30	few	TGTGCCTCAAGAGGACTAGCGGAGAGTAGTGAGCAGTTCTTC	CASRGLAESSEQFF
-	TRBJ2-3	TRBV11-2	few	TGTGCCAGCAGCTTAGCCCCAGTGGGGGTGGCAGATACGCAGTATTTT	CASSLAPVGVADTQYF
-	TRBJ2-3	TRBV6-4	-	TGTGCCAGCAGTTCCAAAAGCACAGATACGCAGTATTTT	CASSSKSTDTQYF
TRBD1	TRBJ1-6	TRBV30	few	TGTGCCTGGAGGGGACAGTCTTCACCCCTCCACTTT	CAWRGQSSPLHF
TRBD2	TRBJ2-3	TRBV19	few	TGTGCCAGTAGTGTCTGGACTAGCGGGGGCACAGATACGCAGTATTTT	CASSVWTSGGTDTQYF
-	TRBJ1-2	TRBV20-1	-	TGCAGTGCTAGTGGCAGTTATGGCTACACCTTC	CSASGSYGYTF
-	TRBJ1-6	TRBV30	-	TGTGCCTGGACCACGGGGTCACCCCTCCACTTT	CAWTTGSPLHF
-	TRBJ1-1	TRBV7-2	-	TGTGCCAGCAGCTTACGAGTAGCTGAAGCTTTCTTT	CASSLRVAEAFF
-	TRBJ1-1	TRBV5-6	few	TGTGCCAGCAGCTTGGTTAGGGGCACTGAAGCTTTCTTT	CASSLVRGTEAFF
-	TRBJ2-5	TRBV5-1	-	TGCGCCAGCAGCTTTACTCGAACCCAAGAGACCCAGTACTTC	CASSFTRTQETQYF
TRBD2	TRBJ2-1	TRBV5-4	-	TGTGCCAGCAGCTTGGGGTGGACTAGCGTCAATGAGCAGTTCTTC	CASSLGWTSVNEQFF
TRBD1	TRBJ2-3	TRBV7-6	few	TGTGCCAGCAGTTCTCGTGGACAGGGGGCCGATACGCAGTATTTT	CASSSRGQGADTQYF
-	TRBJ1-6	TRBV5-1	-	TGCGCCAGCAGCTTGGATGGGGTTCGGGATTCACCCCTCCACTTT	CASSLDGVRDSPLHF
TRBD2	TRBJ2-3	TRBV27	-	TGTGCCAGCAGTTCACGACTAGCGGGGGGCACAGATACGCAGTATTTT	CASSSRLAGGTDTQYF
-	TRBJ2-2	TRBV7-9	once	TGTGCCAGCAGCTTATACACCGGGGAGCTGTTTTTT	CASSLYTGELFF
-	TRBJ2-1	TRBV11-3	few	TGTGCCAGCAGCTTAAACGACAATGAGCAGTTCTTC	CASSLNDNEQFF
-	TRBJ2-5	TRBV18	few	TGTGCCAGCTCACCCCGGCCACGGGGGTTGGAGACCCAGTACTTC	CASSPRPRGLETQYF
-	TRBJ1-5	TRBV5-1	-	TGCGCCAGCAGCACCGGACAGTCGGGGAGCAATCAGCCCCAGCATTTT	CASSTGQSGSNQPQHF
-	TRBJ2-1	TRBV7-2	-	TGTGCCAGCAGCTTAGTCGTTGGCGGAGGACCGAATGAGCAGTTCTTC	CASSLVVGGGPNEQFF
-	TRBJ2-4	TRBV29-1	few	TGCAGCGTTGGGCCGGGGGCCGGAAACATTCAGTACTTC	CSVGPGAGNIQYF
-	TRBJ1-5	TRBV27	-	TGTGCCAGCAGTTTACAGGGCGTGGATCAGCCCCAGCATTTT	CASSLQGVDQPQHF
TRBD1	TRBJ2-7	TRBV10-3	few	TGTGCCGCGCAGGGACAGGGAGTAGGCGAGCAGTACTTC	CAAQGQGVGEQYF
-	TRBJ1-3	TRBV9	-	TGTGCCAGCAGCGTATCTGATGACGGCTCTGGAAACACCATATATTTT	CASSVSDDGSGNTIYF
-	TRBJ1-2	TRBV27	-	TGTGCCAGCAGAACTGACCGGGACGGTAACTATGGCTACACCTTC	CASRTDRDGNYGYTF
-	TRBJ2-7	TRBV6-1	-	TGTGCCAGCAGTGAACCCTTCCAGGCAAAGCAGTACTTC	CASSEPFQAKQYF
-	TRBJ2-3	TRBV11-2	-	TGTGCCAGCAGCTTAACGCCCTTTGATACGCAGTATTTT	CASSLTPFDTQYF
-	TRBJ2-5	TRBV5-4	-	TGTGCCAGCACGGGGCCAGGGCAAGAGACCCAGTACTTC	CASTGPGQETQYF
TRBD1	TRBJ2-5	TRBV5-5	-	TGTGCCAGCAGCCTAACCGGACAGGGAAGAGAGACCCAGTACTTC	CASSLTGQGRETQYF
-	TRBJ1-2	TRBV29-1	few	TGCAGCGCTAATCCGGTCGGCGGCTACACCTTC	CSANPVGGYTF
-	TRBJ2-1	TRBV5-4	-	TGTGCCAGCAGCGCCGCGAACAGCAATGAGCAGTTCTTC	CASSAANSNEQFF
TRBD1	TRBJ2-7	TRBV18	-	TGTGCCAGCTCACCACCCGGGACAGTTAGGGAGCAGTACTTC	CASSPPGTVREQYF
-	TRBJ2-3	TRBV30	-	TGTGCCTGGAGTGCCCTACTGCCCGAGCAGTATTTT	CAWSALLPEQYF
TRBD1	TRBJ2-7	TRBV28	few	TGTGCCAGCATAAGGACAGGTTCCTACTACGAGCAGTACTTC	CASIRTGSYYEQYF
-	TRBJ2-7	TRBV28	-	TGTGCCAGCAACCGGGCAGCGACGTCCTACGAGCAGTACTTC	CASNRAATSYEQYF
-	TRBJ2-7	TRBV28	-	TGTGCCAGCAGTTTAATGGGGGGCACAGACGAGCAGTACTTC	CASSLMGGTDEQYF
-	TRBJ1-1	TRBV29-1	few	TGCAGCGTCCGAAGGAGGTCTGAAGCTTTCTTT	CSVRRRSEAFF
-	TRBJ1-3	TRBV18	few	TGTGCCAGCTCACCCCAAGGGATTTCCGGAAACACCATATATTTT	CASSPQGISGNTIYF
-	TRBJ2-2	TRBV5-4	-	TGTGCCAGCAGTAACCGAGTCGGGGAGCTGTTTTTT	CASSNRVGELFF